The 21 T cell receptor beta chains in this list originate from one sample, sequenced in a study of Graves' ophthalmopathy and Graves' hyperthyroidism. Amplification of TCR beta CDR3 regions used RNA transcripts. Amplification began with first-round RT-PCR using HTBI primers, then second-round multiplex PCR was performed. TCRdb recomputed calls from the multiplex PCR reads with MiXCR, one row per CDR3 protein. The sample consists of hundreds of thousands of distinct CDR3 sequences, 20% to 25% of them appearing once. The sequencing input was peripheral blood. These TCRs come from a woman in her late teens or twenties with stable Graves' hyperthyroidism. Some clones in this sample may be carry-over from other donors' samples.

In its sample, this clonotype was seen a few times. This chain connects TRBV6-2 or TRBV6-3 to TRBJ2-6, with D possibly TRBD1 on 6 matching bases. V lost 6 bases and J lost 2, with 11 bases in between. The CDR3 covers 15 residues. CDR1 and CDR2 (germline): MNHEY, SVGEGT. The CDR3 loop reads CASSQKGAGANVLTF. The CDR3 DNA sequence: TGTGCCAGCAGCCAAAAGGGGGCTGGGGCCAACGTCCTGACTTTC.

This clonotype occurred a few times. The chain links TRBV5-1 to TRBJ2-2; D is uncertain. Germline CDR1 is SGHRS and CDR2 is YFSETQ. V was shortened by 0 bases and J by 5 bases, with 11 bases between the two germline ends. CDR3 length equals 15 residues. CDR3 region: CASSLAASQTGELFF. As DNA, the CDR3 is TGCGCCAGCAGCTTGGCCGCCAGCCAAACCGGGGAGCTGTTTTTT.

The chain is built from TRBV19 and TRBJ1-5; D might be TRBD1 (6 bases). The CDR3 is made up of 16 amino acids. Germline assignment: CDR1 LNHDA and CDR2 SQIVND (reference sequence). The germline V and J ends were trimmed by 1 base and 6 bases, with 16 bases remaining between them. CDR3 sequence: CASSIAARGEGQPQHF. In DNA, the CDR3 is TGTGCCAGTAGTATAGCAGCCAGGGGCGAGGGTCAGCCCCAGCATTTT.

The chain employs TRBV7-9 and TRBJ1-1, with TRBD1 as a possible D gene (5 bases). The germline V gene encodes CDR1 SEHNR and CDR2 FQNEAQ (reference sequence). This CDR3 spans 13 amino acids. V lost 5 bases, J lost 6 bases, and 13 bases lay in between. The CDR3 sequence: CASSKRVGAEAFF. The CDR3 region has the DNA TGTGCCAGCAGCAAGAGAGTAGGGGCTGAAGCTTTCTTT.

This clonotype has ten or more counts. The chain couples TRBV20-1 to TRBJ2-7; D ambiguous. V shed 6 bases and J shed 5 bases, with 17 bases lying between them. CDR1 DFQATT and CDR2 SNEGSKA come from the germline V gene (reference sequence). The CDR3 extends over 13 amino acids. Here the CDR3 DNA reads TGCAGTGCCAAACCACCTCTACTGCACGAGCAGTACTTC. This sequence encodes CSAKPPLLHEQYF.

This clonotype was found many times. The chain recombines TRBV12-3 or TRBV12-4 with TRBJ2-7; weak D call: TRBD2 (6 bases). The germline V and J ends were trimmed by 7 bases and 0 bases, with 16 bases remaining between them. CDR3 length: 15 residues. CDR3 sequence (DNA): TGTGCCAGCACCCTAGGAGGGAAAAGCTCCTACGAGCAGTACTTC. Residues: CASTLGGKSSYEQYF.

The table lists this clonotype with a few counts. The chain uses TRBV11-2 and TRBJ1-5, with unresolved D. Germline V gene data show CDR1 as SGHAT and CDR2 as FQNNGV. Trimming cost V 0 bases and J 0 bases, with 6 bases left between them. This CDR3 comprises 15 residues. The CDR3 spells CASSLDGHSNQPQHF. In nucleotides, the CDR3 is TGTGCCAGCAGCTTAGACGGTCATAGCAATCAGCCCCAGCATTTT.

The sample holds many counts of this clonotype. This chain connects TRBV6-5 to TRBJ2-5, with a possible D match to TRBD2 (6 bases). Germline V gene data show CDR1 as MNHEY and CDR2 as SVGAGI. This CDR3 region has 16 residues. V was shortened by 2 bases and J by 2 bases, with 15 bases between the two germline ends. CDR3: CASSYPTGVGQETQYF. DNA of the CDR3: TGTGCCAGCAGTTACCCCACGGGGGTGGGGCAAGAGACCCAGTACTTC.

This clonotype was found many times. This chain uses TRBV5-1 with TRBJ2-2; a possible D gene is TRBD1 (6 bases). CDR3 size: 13 residues. Germline assignment: CDR1 SGHRS and CDR2 YFSETQ. Trimming shortened V by 5 bases and J by 3 bases, and 8 bases separated the two germline ends. The CDR3 reads CASRAGDTGELFF. The CDR3 region has the DNA TGCGCCAGCAGGGCAGGGGACACCGGGGAGCTGTTTTTT.

This clonotype was seen at least ten times. The chain is built from TRBV5-5 and TRBJ2-5; no definite D call. The CDR3 covers 13 residues. Trimming cost V 2 bases and J 2 bases, with 7 bases left between them. In germline, CDR1 is SGHKS, CDR2 YYEKEE (reference sequence). CDR3 nucleotide sequence: TGTGCCAGCAGCTTTTCAGCTCAAGAGACCCAGTACTTC. Translated: CASSFSAQETQYF.

The table lists this clonotype with many counts. The chain links TRBV20-1 to TRBJ2-7; 9 nucleotides match TRBD1. V gave up 5 bases and J gave up 4 bases; unmatched junction bases: 15. The germline gives CDR1 DFQATT, CDR2 SNEGSKA (reference sequence). This CDR3 has 16 amino acids. The CDR3 protein is CSAFDGTGNRVYEQYF. In DNA, the CDR3 is TGCAGTGCTTTTGACGGGACAGGGAATCGGGTTTACGAGCAGTACTTC.

This chain connects TRBV7-9 to TRBJ2-2; TRBD1 matches 8 bases. The CDR3 extends over 15 amino acids. V trimming: 7 bases; J trimming: 6 bases; junction bases outside the gene matches: 10. Germline CDR1 is SEHNR and CDR2 is FQNEAQ (reference sequence). DNA of the CDR3: TGTGCCAGCACCCCCCGGCAGGGGGCTGCCGGGGAGCTGTTTTTT. Translated: CASTPRQGAAGELFF.

This clonotype showed up many times. The chain joins TRBV2 to TRBJ2-5; TRBD2 aligns across 11 bases. CDR1 is SNHLY, CDR2 FYNNEI, per germline. Trimming cost V 4 bases and J 5 bases; bases outside gene matches: 6. This CDR3 is built from 15 residues. CDR3 DNA: TGTGCCAGCAGTGCGTCTAGCGGGGGGTCGGAGACCCAGTACTTC. The encoded protein is CASSASSGGSETQYF.

This chain connects TRBV28 to TRBJ1-1, with D tentatively TRBD1 (6 bases). V was clipped by 6 bases and J by 3 bases, with 20 bases between them. The CDR3 consists of 16 residues. Germline values: CDR1 MDHEN, CDR2 SYDVKM. CDR3 DNA: TGTGCCAGCAGGCCGTCCATGCGGGGGCCTTACACTGAAGCTTTCTTT. It encodes CASRPSMRGPYTEAFF.

The V and J genes are TRBV3-1 and TRBJ2-1, with 8 bases fitting TRBD1. The CDR3 has 15 residues. V shed 6 bases, J shed 6 bases, and the junction held 10 bases outside the gene matches. Germline CDR1 reads LGHDT; CDR2 reads YNNKEL (reference sequence). CDR3 loop: CASSWDRSKSNEQFF. In nucleotides, the CDR3 is TGTGCCAGCAGTTGGGACAGGTCCAAAAGCAATGAGCAGTTCTTC.

The chain carries TRBV27 and TRBJ1-5; 7 nucleotides align to TRBD1. Germline V CDR1 and CDR2: MNHEY, SMNVEV (reference sequence). The CDR3 has 14 residues. With V trimmed by 8 bases and J by 4 bases, 8 bases remained unmatched. For the CDR3, the DNA is TGTGCCAGCGGTAGACAGGGAGGAAATCAGCCCCAGCATTTT. Residues: CASGRQGGNQPQHF.

This clonotype was recorded many times. The J gene is TRBJ1-1, the V gene TRBV29-1; D perhaps matches TRBD1 (6 bases). CDR3 length: 12 amino acids. In germline, CDR1 is SQVTM, CDR2 ANQGSEA. V gave up 2 bases and J gave up 7 bases, with 11 bases separating them. CDR3 coding DNA: TGCAGCGTTGAATGGACAGATATTGAAGCTTTCTTT. It specifies CSVEWTDIEAFF.

Comment on this clonotype: Given a much more abundant clone one base away, this may be a read error. The chain has TRBV14 and TRBJ1-6, with TRBD1 as a possible D gene (5 bases). CDR3 length: 17 amino acids. Germline CDR1 is SGHDN and CDR2 is FVKESK. The CDR3 sequence: CASSQDFRQRGNSHLHF. The DNA for the CDR3 is TGTGCCAGCAGCCAGGATTTTCGACAGAGAGGGAATTCACACCTCCACTTT.

Points on this clonotype: A read error may explain this, as a much larger clone is one base away. The rearrangement links TRBV4-1 to TRBJ1-1, with TRBD1 matching 7 bases. CDR3 length: 17 amino acids. Germline assignment: CDR1 MGHRA and CDR2 YSYEKL. J lost 0 bases, V lost 1 base, and 8 bases had no gene match. CDR3 sequence reads: CASSQAVSQGMNTEAFF. The CDR3 DNA reads TGCGCCAGCAGCCAAGCGGTTTCACAGGGGATGAACACTGAAGCTTTCTTT.

This clonotype was seen repeatedly, ten times or more. The chain carries TRBV6-1 and TRBJ1-2, with 8 nucleotides matching TRBD1. CDR3 length equals 12 residues. The V and J ends lost 6 bases and 8 bases, in that order; junction bases with no gene match: 5. CDR1 is MNHNS and CDR2 is SASEGT in the germline V gene. The CDR3 spells CASRDDRGGYTF. The CDR3 DNA is TGTGCCAGCAGGGATGACAGGGGAGGCTACACCTTC.

This clonotype was counted many times. The genes are TRBV12-3 or TRBV12-4 and TRBJ1-1, with a weak D call TRBD1 (5 bases). The CDR3 runs to 16 residues. V gave up 5 bases and J gave up 1 base, with 17 bases separating them. The CDR3 DNA follows: TGTGCCAGCAGTCCCCGTGGGGCAATGCGGAACACTGAAGCTTTCTTT. It codes for CASSPRGAMRNTEAFF.